These T cell receptor beta chains were read from a single sample in a study of T-cell memory formation after mild COVID-19. TCRdb reprocessed the 5' RACE reads via MiXCR and lists one record per CDR3 protein. The sample has under 650,000 distinct CDR3 sequences, around 17% seen once; the top ten hold around 11%. Sequencing used PBMCs or a T cell subset sorted from them (not recorded which). Source of these receptors: an adult woman who had mild COVID-19 (a few samples of this study predate the infection). Cell type and time point are not known. Both conserved end residues are part of each CDR3. Fields, in order: V gene, D gene, J gene, clone size, CDR3 protein, CDR3 DNA. D genes are given only for firm matches. Clone size appears in some rows only: once, few, many, or a class for an expanded clone.

v_gene: TRBV20-1
d_gene: -
j_gene: TRBJ1-2
abundance: few
CDR3aa: CSARGLTGYGYTF
CDR3nt: TGCAGTGCTAGAGGATTGACAGGCTATGGCTACACCTTC

v_gene: TRBV10-3
d_gene: TRBD1
j_gene: TRBJ2-2
abundance: once
CDR3aa: CAISQAGTGNTGELFF
CDR3nt: TGTGCCATCAGCCAAGCCGGGACAGGGAACACCGGGGAGCTGTTTTTT

v_gene: TRBV7-2
d_gene: TRBD1
j_gene: TRBJ2-5
abundance: many
CDR3aa: CASSPGWGQGPGETQYF
CDR3nt: TGTGCCAGCAGCCCTGGGTGGGGACAGGGCCCCGGGGAGACCCAGTACTTC

v_gene: TRBV9
d_gene: TRBD1
j_gene: TRBJ2-1
abundance: -
CDR3aa: CASSIRQGVYNEQFF
CDR3nt: TGTGCCAGCAGCATACGACAGGGGGTCTACAATGAGCAGTTCTTC

v_gene: TRBV5-1
d_gene: TRBD2
j_gene: TRBJ2-5
abundance: -
CDR3aa: CASSPGGLAGSQETQYF
CDR3nt: TGCGCCAGCAGCCCCGGGGGGCTAGCGGGCTCCCAAGAGACCCAGTACTTC

v_gene: TRBV4-1
d_gene: -
j_gene: TRBJ2-1
abundance: -
CDR3aa: CASSQVGDFSYNEQFF
CDR3nt: TGCGCCAGCAGCCAAGTCGGGGATTTCTCCTACAATGAGCAGTTCTTC

v_gene: TRBV4-3
d_gene: TRBD1
j_gene: TRBJ2-7
abundance: -
CDR3aa: CASSPTTGDPSYEQYF
CDR3nt: TGCGCCAGCAGCCCCACGACAGGGGATCCCTCCTACGAGCAGTACTTC

v_gene: TRBV20-1
d_gene: -
j_gene: TRBJ2-3
abundance: few
CDR3aa: CSATPVGHYTDTQYF
CDR3nt: TGCAGTGCCACCCCGGTGGGACACTACACAGATACGCAGTATTTT

v_gene: TRBV5-1
d_gene: -
j_gene: TRBJ2-1
abundance: -
CDR3aa: CASSINRYNEQFF
CDR3nt: TGCGCCAGCAGCATTAACAGGTACAATGAGCAGTTCTTC

v_gene: TRBV7-3
d_gene: TRBD1
j_gene: TRBJ2-2
abundance: -
CDR3aa: CASSALISGTGSGELFF
CDR3nt: TGTGCCAGCAGCGCCCTAATTTCCGGGACAGGGAGCGGGGAGCTGTTTTTT

v_gene: TRBV5-4
d_gene: TRBD2
j_gene: TRBJ2-7
abundance: many
CDR3aa: CASSRRGTSGDEQYF
CDR3nt: TGTGCCAGCAGCCGTCGAGGGACTAGCGGGGACGAGCAGTACTTC

v_gene: TRBV2
d_gene: -
j_gene: TRBJ2-2
abundance: few
CDR3aa: CAARRGVNTGELFF
CDR3nt: TGTGCCGCCCGTCGAGGGGTGAACACCGGGGAGCTGTTTTTT

v_gene: TRBV4-1
d_gene: -
j_gene: TRBJ1-1
abundance: -
CDR3aa: CASSQDLPKGLNTEAFF
CDR3nt: TGCGCCAGCAGCCAAGATCTACCGAAGGGCCTGAACACTGAAGCTTTCTTT

v_gene: TRBV10-3
d_gene: -
j_gene: TRBJ2-1
abundance: -
CDR3aa: CAISESGKRQFF
CDR3nt: TGTGCCATCAGTGAGTCTGGGAAAAGGCAGTTCTTC

v_gene: TRBV5-1
d_gene: TRBD1
j_gene: TRBJ1-2
abundance: few
CDR3aa: CASSLVGQGANYGYTF
CDR3nt: TGCGCCAGCAGCTTGGTAGGACAGGGGGCTAACTATGGCTACACCTTC

v_gene: TRBV6-5
d_gene: -
j_gene: TRBJ1-6
abundance: many
CDR3aa: CASSYTGQPDSPLHF
CDR3nt: TGTGCCAGCAGTTATACCGGACAGCCGGATTCACCCCTCCACTTT

v_gene: TRBV27
d_gene: TRBD1
j_gene: TRBJ2-1
abundance: -
CDR3aa: CASSVQGRTYNEQFF
CDR3nt: TGTGCCAGCAGTGTACAGGGGCGAACCTACAATGAGCAGTTCTTC

v_gene: TRBV18
d_gene: -
j_gene: TRBJ2-5
abundance: -
CDR3aa: CASSQKETQYF
CDR3nt: TGTGCCAGCTCACAAAAAGAGACCCAGTACTTC

v_gene: TRBV7-9
d_gene: -
j_gene: TRBJ1-2
abundance: few
CDR3aa: CASSLGYRGSYTF
CDR3nt: TGTGCCAGCAGCTTAGGGTATCGGGGAAGCTACACCTTC

v_gene: TRBV5-1
d_gene: -
j_gene: TRBJ1-1
abundance: -
CDR3aa: CASRRGTKFPEAFF
CDR3nt: TGCGCCAGCAGAAGGGGAACTAAATTCCCTGAAGCTTTCTTT

v_gene: TRBV7-2
d_gene: -
j_gene: TRBJ1-1
abundance: few
CDR3aa: CASSLGQWTNTEAFF
CDR3nt: TGTGCCAGCAGCTTAGGACAGTGGACGAACACTGAAGCTTTCTTT

v_gene: TRBV7-6
d_gene: -
j_gene: TRBJ2-3
abundance: many
CDR3aa: CASSLASSTDTQYF
CDR3nt: TGTGCCAGCAGCTTAGCAAGCAGCACAGATACGCAGTATTTT

v_gene: TRBV2
d_gene: -
j_gene: TRBJ1-1
abundance: -
CDR3aa: CASSWSMNTEAFF
CDR3nt: TGTGCCAGCAGTTGGAGCATGAACACTGAAGCTTTCTTT

v_gene: TRBV30
d_gene: TRBD1
j_gene: TRBJ2-1
abundance: few
CDR3aa: CAWSVGGRNEQFF
CDR3nt: TGTGCCTGGAGTGTAGGGGGCCGCAATGAGCAGTTCTTC

v_gene: TRBV12-3/TRBV12-4
d_gene: TRBD1
j_gene: TRBJ2-2
abundance: few
CDR3aa: CASSLDRSELFF
CDR3nt: TGTGCCAGCAGTCTGGACAGGTCGGAGCTGTTTTTT

v_gene: TRBV15
d_gene: -
j_gene: TRBJ1-5
abundance: -
CDR3aa: CATSRGGGSNSNQPQHF
CDR3nt: TGTGCCACCAGCAGAGGCGGAGGGTCCAATAGCAATCAGCCCCAGCATTTT

v_gene: TRBV4-1
d_gene: -
j_gene: TRBJ2-7
abundance: few
CDR3aa: CASSQDSPRQYEQYF
CDR3nt: TGCGCCAGCAGCCAAGACTCCCCCCGGCAGTACGAGCAGTACTTC

v_gene: TRBV4-2
d_gene: TRBD1
j_gene: TRBJ2-2
abundance: few
CDR3aa: CASSQDQGANTGELFF
CDR3nt: TGTGCCAGCAGCCAAGATCAGGGGGCGAACACCGGGGAGCTGTTTTTT

v_gene: TRBV20-1
d_gene: -
j_gene: TRBJ2-5
abundance: -
CDR3aa: CSAREGTLRGTQYF
CDR3nt: TGCAGTGCAAGAGAGGGGACGTTAAGAGGGACCCAGTACTTC

v_gene: TRBV10-1
d_gene: TRBD1
j_gene: TRBJ2-7
abundance: -
CDR3aa: CARRGDSPEQYF
CDR3nt: TGCGCCAGGAGAGGGGACAGTCCCGAGCAGTACTTC

v_gene: TRBV20-1
d_gene: -
j_gene: TRBJ2-3
abundance: -
CDR3aa: CSARDLVGDTQYF
CDR3nt: TGCAGTGCTAGAGATCTAGTTGGGGATACGCAGTATTTT

v_gene: TRBV7-9
d_gene: -
j_gene: TRBJ2-5
abundance: few
CDR3aa: CASSFLAETYQETQYF
CDR3nt: TGTGCCAGCAGCTTTTTAGCGGAAACGTACCAAGAGACCCAGTACTTC

v_gene: TRBV3-1
d_gene: TRBD2
j_gene: TRBJ2-3
abundance: -
CDR3aa: CASSQHGGTSTDTQYF
CDR3nt: TGTGCCAGCAGCCAACACGGGGGGACTAGCACAGATACGCAGTATTTT

v_gene: TRBV12-3/TRBV12-4
d_gene: -
j_gene: TRBJ2-7
abundance: few
CDR3aa: CASKRTGHEQYF
CDR3nt: TGTGCCAGCAAACGAACAGGGCACGAGCAGTACTTC

v_gene: TRBV20-1
d_gene: -
j_gene: TRBJ1-1
abundance: -
CDR3aa: CSATWGNTEAFF
CDR3nt: TGCAGTGCCACTTGGGGCAACACTGAAGCTTTCTTT

v_gene: TRBV10-3
d_gene: -
j_gene: TRBJ1-3
abundance: -
CDR3aa: CATVVSGNTIYF
CDR3nt: TGTGCCACCGTGGTCTCTGGAAACACCATATATTTT

v_gene: TRBV27
d_gene: -
j_gene: TRBJ2-1
abundance: -
CDR3aa: CASSFPERITYNEQFF
CDR3nt: TGTGCCAGCAGTTTCCCGGAGCGGATTACCTACAATGAGCAGTTCTTC

v_gene: TRBV3-1
d_gene: -
j_gene: TRBJ1-2
abundance: -
CDR3aa: CASSPWAAVSYGYTF
CDR3nt: TGTGCCAGCAGCCCTTGGGCCGCTGTCTCCTATGGCTACACCTTC

v_gene: TRBV7-8
d_gene: -
j_gene: TRBJ1-2
abundance: few
CDR3aa: CASSLAGTPINYGYTF
CDR3nt: TGTGCCAGCAGCTTAGCGGGGACACCAATTAACTATGGCTACACCTTC

v_gene: TRBV5-8
d_gene: -
j_gene: TRBJ2-7
abundance: many
CDR3aa: CARNHPEKPYEQYF
CDR3nt: TGTGCCAGAAACCATCCCGAAAAGCCCTACGAGCAGTACTTC

v_gene: TRBV6-5
d_gene: TRBD2
j_gene: TRBJ2-1
abundance: -
CDR3aa: CASSWGLAGVNEQFF
CDR3nt: TGTGCCAGCAGTTGGGGACTAGCGGGAGTCAATGAGCAGTTCTTC

v_gene: TRBV20-1
d_gene: -
j_gene: TRBJ2-7
abundance: -
CDR3aa: CSAPPGGARASEQYF
CDR3nt: TGCAGTGCCCCCCCTGGCGGAGCGAGAGCCTCCGAGCAGTACTTC

v_gene: TRBV7-8
d_gene: TRBD1
j_gene: TRBJ1-1
abundance: few
CDR3aa: CASRPGTGSTNTEAFF
CDR3nt: TGTGCCAGCAGACCGGGGACAGGGTCTACGAACACTGAAGCTTTCTTT

v_gene: TRBV19
d_gene: -
j_gene: TRBJ1-1
abundance: -
CDR3aa: CASSIPQGSTEAFF
CDR3nt: TGTGCCAGTAGTATTCCCCAGGGAAGTACTGAAGCTTTCTTT

v_gene: TRBV2
d_gene: TRBD2
j_gene: TRBJ2-5
abundance: few
CDR3aa: CASSEGLGREETQYF
CDR3nt: TGTGCCAGCAGTGAGGGGTTGGGGAGGGAAGAGACCCAGTACTTC

v_gene: TRBV9
d_gene: -
j_gene: TRBJ1-2
abundance: few
CDR3aa: CASSVQGLAVYGYTF
CDR3nt: TGTGCCAGCAGCGTACAGGGACTTGCTGTCTATGGCTACACCTTC

v_gene: TRBV6-5
d_gene: TRBD1
j_gene: TRBJ1-2
abundance: -
CDR3aa: CASNKGQYGYTF
CDR3nt: TGTGCCAGCAACAAGGGACAGTATGGCTACACCTTC

v_gene: TRBV12-3/TRBV12-4
d_gene: -
j_gene: TRBJ2-3
abundance: few
CDR3aa: CASSLVSGGGTDTQYF
CDR3nt: TGTGCCAGCAGTTTGGTCTCAGGGGGGGGCACAGATACGCAGTATTTT

v_gene: TRBV7-2
d_gene: -
j_gene: TRBJ2-2
abundance: -
CDR3aa: CASSGTLVPTGELFF
CDR3nt: TGTGCCAGCAGCGGAACACTAGTACCCACCGGGGAGCTGTTTTTT

v_gene: TRBV4-1
d_gene: -
j_gene: TRBJ1-1
abundance: -
CDR3aa: CASSQDDRIGKTEAFF
CDR3nt: TGCGCCAGCAGCCAAGATGACCGAATAGGGAAAACTGAAGCTTTCTTT

v_gene: TRBV2
d_gene: -
j_gene: TRBJ2-7
abundance: few
CDR3aa: CASGFGRDSYEQYF
CDR3nt: TGTGCCAGCGGTTTCGGCAGGGACTCCTACGAGCAGTACTTC

v_gene: TRBV27
d_gene: -
j_gene: TRBJ1-2
abundance: -
CDR3aa: CASRPWGAPRETF
CDR3nt: TGTGCCAGCAGGCCCTGGGGGGCCCCTCGCGAAACCTTC

v_gene: TRBV27
d_gene: TRBD2
j_gene: TRBJ2-7
abundance: -
CDR3aa: CASTAGLGVDEQYF
CDR3nt: TGTGCCAGCACCGCGGGACTAGGAGTTGACGAGCAGTACTTC

v_gene: TRBV6-6
d_gene: -
j_gene: TRBJ1-1
abundance: few
CDR3aa: CASSPPSGRRGAFF
CDR3nt: TGTGCCAGCAGTCCCCCTAGTGGGAGGAGAGGAGCTTTCTTT

v_gene: TRBV6-2/TRBV6-3
d_gene: -
j_gene: TRBJ2-7
abundance: many
CDR3aa: CASRLPGVAVYEQYF
CDR3nt: TGTGCCAGCAGACTTCCAGGGGTGGCGGTCTACGAGCAGTACTTC

v_gene: TRBV19
d_gene: TRBD2
j_gene: TRBJ2-3
abundance: -
CDR3aa: CASSMAVLAGGRDTQYF
CDR3nt: TGTGCCAGTAGTATGGCGGTTCTAGCGGGGGGGCGTGATACGCAGTATTTT

v_gene: TRBV18
d_gene: TRBD1
j_gene: TRBJ2-1
abundance: many
CDR3aa: CASSPGTEFLQFF
CDR3nt: TGTGCCAGCTCACCGGGGACAGAATTTCTGCAGTTCTTC

v_gene: TRBV3-1
d_gene: -
j_gene: TRBJ2-3
abundance: few
CDR3aa: CASSQLTGLRTYF
CDR3nt: TGTGCCAGCAGCCAACTTACTGGACTCCGAACGTATTTT

v_gene: TRBV7-3
d_gene: -
j_gene: TRBJ2-5
abundance: -
CDR3aa: CASSLTVYGGQETQYF
CDR3nt: TGTGCCAGCAGCTTAACGGTATACGGGGGCCAAGAGACCCAGTACTTC